These 30 T cell receptor beta chains originate from one sample sequenced in a study of blood T cell repertoires in COVID-19. The protocol was immunoSEQ multiplex PCR, while the TCRdb copy is restricted to in-frame clones and leaves out a portion. This sample has about 400,000 clones, with roughly 90% found just once. Sample: peripheral blood. These receptors were taken from a woman aged 30 to 39 with active or convalescent COVID-19.

The chain is built from TRBV7-6 and TRBJ1-2; tentatively, D is TRBD1 (5 bases). Germline V lookup: CDR1 SGHVS, CDR2 FNYEAQ. The CDR3 runs 14 residues. The V gene lost 3 bases and the J gene lost 3 bases, with 11 bases spanning the gap. This CDR3 reads CASSLGGGDYGYTF. The CDR3 bases are TGTGCCAGCAGCTTGGGGGGTGGTGACTATGGCTACACCTTC. The variable domain in full, with the rest retrieved from reference TRBV7-6 and TRBJ1-2, is GAGVSQSPRYKVTKRGQDVALRCDPISGHVSLYWYRQALGQGPEFLTYFNYEAQQDKSGLPNDRFSAERPEGSISTLTIQRTEQRDSAMYRCASSLGGGDYGYTFGSGTRLTVV.

The chain carries TRBV27 and TRBJ1-6, with 7 nucleotides matching TRBD1. This CDR3 contains 15 residues. V shed 7 bases, J shed 11 bases, and the junction held 14 bases outside the gene matches. Germline CDR1 MNHEY, CDR2 SMNVEV (reference sequence). For the CDR3, the DNA is TGTGCCAGCACCAAAGACAGGGTGGGTAGCACACCCCTCCACTTT. Protein sequence: CASTKDRVGSTPLHF.

This chain links TRBV7-9 with TRBJ2-1, with TRBD1 identical over 7 bases. Germline V CDR1 and CDR2: SEHNR, FQNEAQ (reference sequence). This CDR3 has 18 amino acids. Germline trimming cut 1 base from V and 6 bases from J; bases unmatched to any gene: 15. CDR3 nucleotide sequence: TGTGCCAGCAGCTTAGTACCCAGCCGACAGGGCGGATGCAATGAGCAGTTCTTC. Translating gives CASSLVPSRQGGCNEQFF. The full variable domain, with the rest looked up from reference TRBV7-9 and TRBJ2-1, is DTGVSQNPRHKITKRGQNVTFRCDPISEHNRLYWYRQTLGQGPEFLTYFQNEAQLEKSRLLSDRFSAERPKGSFSTLEIQRTEQGDSAMYLCASSLVPSRQGGCNEQFFGPGTRLTVL.

The rearrangement joins TRBV5-4 to TRBJ2-2; D is perhaps TRBD1 (7 bases). The CDR3 has 20 residues. Trimming pared 1 base from V and 6 bases from J, leaving 28 bases between. Per the germline V gene, CDR1 is SGHNT and CDR2 is YYREEE (reference sequence). The CDR3 sequence: CASSLWGAQGGLMRAGELFF. CDR3 nucleotides: TGTGCCAGCAGCTTGTGGGGTGCGCAGGGGGGTTTAATGCGTGCCGGGGAGCTGTTTTTT.

This chain connects TRBV6-5 to TRBJ2-5; TRBD2 might be the D (6 bases). The CDR3 extends over 13 amino acids. V lost 7 bases and J lost 1, with 10 bases in between. Per the germline V gene, CDR1 is MNHEY and CDR2 is SVGAGI. In DNA, the CDR3 is TGTGCCAGCAATAGACTAGGCCAAGAGACCCAGTACTTC. It specifies CASNRLGQETQYF.

V and J are TRBV5-1 and TRBJ2-7; the match to TRBD1 covers 8 bases. V shed 1 base and J 6 bases; nucleotides not matched to a gene: 12. Germline CDR1 SGHRS, CDR2 YFSETQ. This CDR3 is 16 amino acids long. CDR3 bases: TGCGCCAGCAGCTTGAATCATCCGGGACAGGTTCGCGAGCAGTACTTC. Translating gives CASSLNHPGQVREQYF.

J is TRBJ1-4 and V is TRBV6-5, with TRBD1 matching over 11 bases. Trimming at V came to 6 bases and at J to 6 bases, leaving 6 bases not matched to a gene. Germline V CDR1 and CDR2: MNHEY, SVGAGI. The CDR3 covers 15 residues. Here the CDR3 reads CASSLGGQGDEKLFF. For the CDR3, the DNA is TGTGCCAGCAGCCTCGGGGGACAGGGGGATGAAAAACTGTTTTTT.

The V gene is TRBV25-1, the J gene TRBJ1-1; D possibly corresponds to TRBD1 (6 bases). This CDR3 has 14 residues. Trimming cost V 5 bases and J 1 base, with 11 bases left between them. CDR1 MGHDK and CDR2 SYGVNS come from the germline V gene. The CDR3 region is CASSTQGGNTEAFF. CDR3 in DNA: TGTGCCAGCAGTACCCAAGGGGGGAACACTGAAGCTTTCTTT.

CDR3 in DNA: TGCGCCAGCAGCCAAATTTTCGATGGCGAGCAGTTCTTC. Its translation: CASSQIFDGEQFF. The chain uses TRBV4-1 and TRBJ2-1; D is uncertain. The ends were cut back, 2 bases at V and 10 bases at J, with 12 bases in the middle. CDR1 and CDR2 (germline): MGHRA, YSYEKL. The CDR3 is made up of 13 amino acids.

The chain uses TRBV7-2 and TRBJ2-1, with 7 bases lining up with TRBD1. The CDR3 consists of 15 residues. V lost 3 bases to trimming and J lost 8 bases; unmatched junction nucleotides: 10. Germline CDR1 is SGHTA and CDR2 is FQGNSA. CDR3 in DNA: TGTGCCAGCAGCTTCCCTCAACAGGGGTTCTATGAGCAGTTCTTC. Its protein is CASSFPQQGFYEQFF.

The chain has TRBV7-6 and TRBJ2-1, with 14 bases lining up with TRBD2. Germline V gene data show CDR1 as SGHVS and CDR2 as FNYEAQ. CDR3 size: 16 residues. V lost 2 bases, J lost 8 bases, and 5 bases stayed unmatched. The chain's CDR3 is CASSLSVGLAGDEQFF. The CDR3 DNA is TGTGCCAGCAGCTTATCGGTGGGACTAGCGGGAGATGAGCAGTTCTTC.

The chain joins TRBV9 to TRBJ2-1; possibly TRBD1 for D (5 bases). CDR1 SGDLS and CDR2 YYNGEE come from the germline V gene. The ends were cut back, 0 bases at V and 8 bases at J, with 15 bases in the middle. This CDR3 is built from 15 residues. The CDR3 DNA is TGTGCCAGCAGCGTAGAGGGCAGGGAATGGGATGAGCAGTTCTTC. The encoded protein is CASSVEGREWDEQFF.

This clone has more than one count but fewer than ten. The CDR3 sequence is CASSPREREFSYNEQFF. In nucleotides, the CDR3 is TGTGCCAGTAGTCCCCGAGAGCGGGAATTCTCCTACAATGAGCAGTTCTTC. The chain is built from TRBV19 and TRBJ2-1; 7 nucleotides match TRBD2. The CDR3 spans 17 residues. The V gene end was trimmed by 5 bases and the J gene end by 0 bases; junction bases not matched to a gene: 10. Germline values: CDR1 LNHDA, CDR2 SQIVND (reference sequence).

The chain joins TRBV25-1 to TRBJ2-1; 9 nucleotides line up with TRBD1. This CDR3 has 15 residues. After removal of 4 bases from V and 7 bases from J, the junction contained 8 bases not matched to a gene. The germline CDR1 and CDR2 sequences are MGHDK and SYGVNS. CDR3 loop: CASSVPGTGTNEQFF. Written as DNA, the CDR3 is TGTGCCAGCAGTGTACCCGGGACAGGGACAAATGAGCAGTTCTTC.

This clone was counted a single time. The chain joins TRBV2 to TRBJ2-1; 13 nucleotides match TRBD2. V shed 7 bases, J shed 7 bases, and the junction held 10 bases outside the gene matches. The V gene's germline CDR1 is SNHLY and CDR2 FYNNEI. This CDR3 has 16 residues. The CDR3 loop is CASTFPGTSGENEQFF. CDR3 bases: TGTGCCAGCACCTTCCCCGGGACTAGCGGGGAGAATGAGCAGTTCTTC.

This chain connects TRBV27 to TRBJ2-5; D gene uncertain. This CDR3 is 14 amino acids long. Trimming removed 3 bases from V and 4 bases from J, with 12 bases in between. The germline gives CDR1 MNHEY, CDR2 SMNVEV (reference sequence). The CDR3 region has the DNA TGTGCCAGCAGTTTTTACGCCCGCGGAGAGACCCAGTACTTC. Encoded protein: CASSFYARGETQYF.

V and J are TRBV18 and TRBJ2-3, with 11 bases identical to TRBD2. The CDR3 consists of 18 residues. V gave up 0 bases and J gave up 5 bases; unmatched junction bases: 10. Germline V lookup: CDR1 KGHSH, CDR2 LQKENI. The CDR3 sequence: CASSPPGSTSGSEDTQYF. The CDR3 DNA reads as TGTGCCAGCTCACCACCGGGGTCTACTAGCGGGAGTGAAGATACGCAGTATTTT.

This clone was recorded only once. The gene calls are TRBV20-1 and TRBJ2-7; D is uncertain. Per the germline V gene, CDR1 is DFQATT and CDR2 is SNEGSKA (reference sequence). Trimming removed 3 bases at V and 1 base at J, with 4 bases between. This CDR3 comprises 11 residues. The CDR3 is CSARYSYEQYF. The CDR3 bases are TGCAGTGCTAGGTATTCCTACGAGCAGTACTTC.

The chain has TRBV5-1 and TRBJ2-1, with TRBD2 matching over 7 bases. Per germline, CDR1 SGHRS and CDR2 YFSETQ. The CDR3 contains 18 residues. Trimming removed 5 bases from V and 0 bases from J; junction bases left unmatched: 14. The CDR3 reads CASSAKAGLGSSYNEQFF. CDR3 coding DNA: TGCGCCAGCAGTGCTAAAGCGGGGCTAGGGAGCTCCTACAATGAGCAGTTCTTC.

The table lists this clone with a few counts. This chain links TRBV3-1 (or the pseudogene TRBV3-2) with TRBJ1-6; no clear D gene. This CDR3 is built from 15 residues. Germline CDR1 is LGHDT and CDR2 is YNNKEL (reference sequence). Trimming removed 1 base at V and 10 bases at J, with 14 bases between. The CDR3 is CASSQVVDFGSPLHF. CDR3 in DNA: TGTGCCAGCAGCCAAGTGGTGGACTTCGGGTCACCCCTCCACTTT.

The chain has TRBV18 and TRBJ1-5; TRBD1 agrees at 12 bases. V lost 5 bases to trimming and J lost 7 bases; unmatched junction nucleotides: 3. Germline V gene lookup returns CDR1 KGHSH and CDR2 LQKENI. This CDR3 has 14 amino acids. The CDR3 nucleotides are TGTGCCAGCTCAGGGACAGGGGGCTGGCAGCCCCAGCATTTT. Translation gives CASSGTGGWQPQHF. The variable domain in full, completed from reference TRBV18 and TRBJ1-5, reads NAGVMQNPRHLVRRRGQEARLRCSPMKGHSHVYWYRQLPEEGLKFMVYLQKENIIDESGMPKERFSAEFPKEGPSILRIQQVVRGDSAAYFCASSGTGGWQPQHFGDGTRLSIL.

The chain recombines TRBV5-1 with TRBJ2-1; 13 bases are shared with TRBD2. This CDR3 is built from 19 residues. Germline V lookup: CDR1 SGHRS, CDR2 YFSETQ. Losses at the gene ends were 3 bases for V and 12 bases for J; bases not matched to a gene: 21. The CDR3 sequence is CASSSTGLAGDLDSVGQFF. The CDR3 region has the DNA TGCGCCAGCAGCTCGACCGGACTAGCGGGAGATCTTGATTCGGTAGGGCAGTTCTTC. The full variable domain, its missing parts supplied by reference TRBV5-1 and TRBJ2-1, is KAGVTQTPRYLIKTRGQQVTLSCSPISGHRSVSWYQQTPGQGLQFLFEYFSETQRNKGNFPGRFSGRQFSNSRSEMNVSTLELGDSALYLCASSSTGLAGDLDSVGQFFGPGTRLTVL.

The rearrangement links TRBV6-5 to TRBJ1-2, with D maybe TRBD1 (6 bases). The germline V gene has CDR1 MNHEY and CDR2 SVGAGI. The CDR3 covers 13 residues. V lost 6 bases and J 8 bases, leaving 16 bases between the germline ends. The CDR3 here is CASREGGARGYTF. The CDR3 DNA follows: TGTGCCAGCAGGGAGGGGGGGGCGAGAGGCTACACCTTC.

V gene TRBV19 combines with J gene TRBJ1-4, with a tentative D call TRBD1 (6 bases). The length of the CDR3 is 16 residues. Germline assignment: CDR1 LNHDA and CDR2 SQIVND (reference sequence). V was cut by 5 bases and J by 7 bases, with 20 bases left in between. The CDR3 reads CASSGRTVYPSEKLFF. DNA for the CDR3: TGTGCCAGTAGTGGACGGACAGTCTACCCTTCTGAAAAACTGTTTTTT.

The chain combines TRBV5-1 with TRBJ2-3, with a possible D match to TRBD1 (6 bases). The germline V gene encodes CDR1 SGHRS and CDR2 YFSETQ. CDR3 length: 15 amino acids. Trimming cost V 3 bases and J 1 base, with 12 bases left between them. As DNA, the CDR3 is TGCGCCAGCAGCTGGATGGACAGTCGCACAGATACGCAGTATTTT. It specifies CASSWMDSRTDTQYF.

The chain carries TRBV2 and TRBJ1-4, with D perhaps TRBD1 (5 bases). This CDR3 has 13 amino acids. Trimming stripped 3 bases from V and 8 bases from J, with 10 bases between. The V gene's germline CDR1 is SNHLY and CDR2 FYNNEI. CDR3 loop: CASSDIWGEKLFF. The CDR3 DNA follows: TGTGCCAGCAGTGACATCTGGGGCGAAAAACTGTTTTTT.

This clone was observed a few times. The chain is built from TRBV19 and TRBJ1-1, with 8 bases that match TRBD1. The CDR3 loop spans 12 amino acids. Germline trimming cut 4 bases from V and 11 bases from J; bases unmatched to any gene: 6. Germline CDR1 reads LNHDA; CDR2 reads SQIVND (reference sequence). CDR3: CASSTQTGAAFF. The CDR3 nucleotides read TGTGCCAGTAGTACTCAGACAGGGGCGGCTTTCTTT.

The chain recombines TRBV21-1 with TRBJ2-3; the table's D call TRBD2 went unverified against the DNA. TRBV21-1 is annotated as a pseudogene. CDR3 length equals 20 residues. The CDR3 is CASSKEKRTSGATSTDTQYF. Written as DNA, the CDR3 is TGTGCCAGCAGCAAAGAGAAGAGGACTAGCGGAGCCACTAGCACAGATACGCAGTATTTT.

The chain joins TRBV19 to TRBJ1-1; 7 bases align to TRBD1. Germline V lookup: CDR1 LNHDA, CDR2 SQIVND (reference sequence). This CDR3 has 13 amino acids. Germline trimming cut 6 bases from V and 3 bases from J; bases unmatched to any gene: 4. DNA of the CDR3: TGTGCCAGTAGCCTCGACAGGGACACTGAAGCTTTCTTT. This translates into CASSLDRDTEAFF.

Details on this clone: The sample contains more than one DNA sequence encoding this CDR3. The chain uses TRBV5-1 and TRBJ1-5; TRBD1 aligns across 7 bases. Losses at the gene ends were 4 bases for V and 0 bases for J; bases not matched to a gene: 4. Germline loops: CDR1 SGHRS, CDR2 YFSETQ. This CDR3 has 15 residues. The chain's CDR3 is CASSPTGDSNQPQHF. The CDR3 DNA follows: TGCGCCAGCAGCCCTACAGGGGATAGCAATCAGCCCCAGCATTTT.